Presented here are 32 T cell receptor beta chains from one specimen sequenced in a study of neurological immune-mediated disorders. MiXCR, run by TCRdb on the 5' RACE reads, gives a single entry per CDR3 protein. Altogether fewer than 75,000 distinct CDR3 sequences are present, 3.5% to 5% being singletons, with the ten largest covering 6.5% to 7.5%. The sample consisted of PBMCs. Receptors originate from a man between 25 and 39 years old with multiple sclerosis.

This clonotype has ten or more counts. This chain connects TRBV27 to TRBJ2-7; 7 bases align to TRBD1. CDR1 is MNHEY, CDR2 SMNVEV, per germline (reference sequence). CDR3 length equals 16 residues. The junction had 14 bases not matched to a gene; V was cut back by 5 bases and J by 4 bases. The CDR3 nucleotides are TGTGCCAGCAGTAATCACAGGGGTCGGCCTCGGTACGAGCAGTACGTC. Translating it yields CASSNHRGRPRYEQYV.

There are many counts of this clonotype. The rearrangement uses TRBV24-1 and TRBJ2-2; tentatively, D is TRBD2 (5 bases). Germline lookup yields CDR1 KGHDR and CDR2 SFDVKD. Trimming took 11 bases from V and 0 from J, leaving 9 bases between them. This CDR3 spans 13 amino acids. CDR3 in DNA: TGTGCCAGCGAGGAGGCGAACACCGGGGAGCTGTTTTTT. Translation gives CASEEANTGELFF.

This clonotype has ten or more counts. The CDR3 sequence: CASSLTGAETQYF. The DNA for the CDR3 is TGTGCCAGCAGCCTAACAGGGGCAGAGACCCAGTACTTC. This chain connects TRBV12-3 or TRBV12-4 to TRBJ2-5, with 7 bases identical to TRBD1. The CDR3 runs 13 residues. V lost 6 bases to trimming and J lost 4 bases; unmatched junction nucleotides: 5.

This clonotype was recorded a few times. This chain connects TRBV30 to TRBJ2-1; no reliable D call. Per the germline V gene, CDR1 is GTSNPN and CDR2 is SVGIG (reference sequence). The CDR3 is 13 residues long. The ends were cut back, 0 bases at V and 9 bases at J, with 12 bases in the middle. The CDR3 nucleotides read TGTGCCTGGAGTGTCCGGTCCTTCGGTGAGCAGTTCTTC. Protein product: CAWSVRSFGEQFF.

This clonotype came up many times. The V and J genes are TRBV20-1 and TRBJ1-1; tentative D call: TRBD1 (5 bases). CDR1 DFQATT and CDR2 SNEGSKA come from the germline V gene (reference sequence). The V end was cut by 3 bases, the J end by 2 bases, with 13 bases between. CDR3 length equals 14 residues. The CDR3 DNA sequence: TGCAGTGCTAGGGTTCCGGGACGCAACACTGAAGCTTTCTTT. Its translation: CSARVPGRNTEAFF.

This clonotype was seen repeatedly, ten times or more. This sequence joins TRBV15 and TRBJ2-2; either TRBD1 or TRBD2 may supply D (5 bases each). The V end was cut by 0 bases, the J end by 6 bases, with 8 bases between. The germline V gene encodes CDR1 LNHNV and CDR2 YYDKDF (reference sequence). The CDR3 has 14 amino acids. This chain's CDR3 is CATSREGRAGELFF. CDR3 in DNA: TGTGCCACCAGCAGAGAGGGGCGGGCCGGGGAGCTGTTTTTT.

This rearrangement joins TRBV7-2 to TRBJ1-1; D is unresolved. V shed 3 bases and J shed 1 base, with 9 bases lying between them. This CDR3 comprises 14 residues. The V gene's germline CDR1 is SGHTA and CDR2 FQGNSA. The CDR3 loop is CASSLMGKNTEAFF. In nucleotides, the CDR3 is TGTGCCAGCAGCTTGATGGGAAAGAACACTGAAGCTTTCTTT.

The chain links TRBV20-1 to TRBJ1-6; D is perhaps TRBD1 (5 bases). This CDR3 is 14 amino acids long. V was pared by 5 bases and J by 0 bases, with 8 bases between. Germline V gene sequence: CDR1 DFQATT, CDR2 SNEGSKA (reference sequence). The chain's CDR3 is CSARQSSYNSPLHF. The DNA of the CDR3 is TGCAGTGCTCGACAGAGCTCCTATAATTCACCCCTCCACTTT.

This clonotype was recorded at least ten times. The chain carries TRBV25-1 and TRBJ2-3; 8 bases are shared with TRBD2. Germline-derived CDR1 and CDR2 are MGHDK and SYGVNS. The CDR3 sequence is 14 residues long. V lost 2 bases, J lost 5 bases, and 3 bases stayed unmatched. CDR3 region: CASSEISGGDTQYF. As DNA, the CDR3 is TGTGCCAGCAGTGAAATCAGCGGGGGAGATACGCAGTATTTT.

This clonotype was observed at least ten times. The CDR3 nucleotides are TGCAGTGCTCTCGACAGGAGAGGGACTGAAGCTTTCTTT. It specifies CSALDRRGTEAFF. The chain couples TRBV20-1 to TRBJ1-1, with D perhaps TRBD1 (6 bases). CDR1 and CDR2 from the germline V gene are DFQATT and SNEGSKA (reference sequence). With 5 bases removed from V and 5 bases from J, the gap between germline ends came to 15 bases. The CDR3 extends over 13 amino acids.

This clonotype has just a few counts. The chain carries TRBV9 and TRBJ2-1, with 12 bases identical to TRBD2. The V gene end was trimmed by 0 bases and the J gene end by 9 bases; junction bases not matched to a gene: 4. Looked up from germline, CDR1 is SGDLS and CDR2 is YYNGEE. The CDR3 is made up of 15 amino acids. The CDR3 bases are TGTGCCAGCAGCGTAGCGCTAGCGGGGGGGCGTGAGCAGTTCTTC. Protein product: CASSVALAGGREQFF. Drawing the rest from reference TRBV9 and TRBJ2-1, the complete variable domain is DSGVTQTPKHLITATGQRVTLRCSPRSGDLSVYWYQQSLDQGLQFLIQYYNGEERAKGNILERFSAQQFPDLHSELNLSSLELGDSALYFCASSVALAGGREQFFGPGTRLTVL.

With regard to this clonotype: Possible read error: a much larger clone is one base away. The chain uses TRBV5-1 and TRBJ1-2; D gene ambiguous. The CDR3 runs to 12 residues. CDR1 and CDR2 (germline): SGHRS, YFSETQ. V lost 5 bases to trimming and J lost 3 bases, with 8 bases between them. In DNA form, the CDR3 reads TGCGCCAGCAGTCCAAGTCACTATGGCTACACCTTC. It is translated as CASSPSHYGYTF.

The sample holds a few counts of this clonotype. The chain is built from TRBV4-1 and TRBJ2-1; 8 nucleotides align to TRBD2. With 4 bases clipped from V and 4 bases from J, the junction kept 9 bases outside the gene matches. The CDR3 sequence is 16 residues long. The germline V gene encodes CDR1 MGHRA and CDR2 YSYEKL. This CDR3 reads CASSLGRDSPYNEQFF. The CDR3 DNA sequence: TGCGCCAGCAGCCTCGGGAGGGACTCCCCTTACAATGAGCAGTTCTTC.

This clonotype occurred many times. The J gene is TRBJ2-2, the V gene TRBV10-3; D is undetermined. V gave up 0 bases and J gave up 6 bases, with 8 bases separating them. The CDR3 loop spans 14 amino acids. Germline values: CDR1 ENHRY, CDR2 SYGVKD. CDR3 sequence reads: CAISESSNSGELFF. CDR3 nucleotides: TGTGCCATCAGTGAGTCGAGTAACTCCGGGGAGCTGTTTTTT.

Ten or more counts support this clonotype. The rearrangement uses TRBV7-3 and TRBJ2-5; possibly TRBD1 or TRBD2 for D (5 bases each). The CDR3 covers 14 residues. V was pared by 5 bases and J by 5 bases, with 15 bases between. Germline V lookup: CDR1 SGHTA, CDR2 FQGTGA. The CDR3 DNA sequence: TGTGCCAGCAGCCTGGACCGAGGGGAGGAGACCCAGTACTTC. Translating gives CASSLDRGEETQYF.

The rearrangement links TRBV7-9 to TRBJ2-1; possibly TRBD2 for D (7 bases). Trimming removed 4 bases at V and 8 bases at J, with 21 bases between. Germline CDR1 reads SEHNR; CDR2 reads FQNEAQ (reference sequence). CDR3 size: 16 residues. The CDR3: CASSSYGGAPWDEQFF. CDR3 in DNA: TGTGCCAGCAGCTCTTATGGGGGGGCGCCCTGGGATGAGCAGTTCTTC.

This clonotype has a count of ten or more. V usage is TRBV2 and J usage is TRBJ1-2; 8 bases agree with TRBD1. V trimming: 4 bases; J trimming: 8 bases; junction bases outside the gene matches: 3. CDR1 SNHLY and CDR2 FYNNEI come from the germline V gene. The CDR3 has 12 amino acids. CDR3 in amino acids: CASSGTGTGYTF. Here the CDR3 DNA reads TGTGCCAGCAGTGGGACAGGGACCGGCTACACCTTC.

This clonotype was observed a few times. The chain recombines TRBV5-1 with TRBJ2-7; unclear D gene. V dropped 4 bases and J dropped 5 bases, with 25 bases sitting between them. Germline V gene lookup returns CDR1 SGHRS and CDR2 YFSETQ. The CDR3 spans 17 residues. CDR3 in DNA: TGCGCCAGCAGCCTCATCGCGAGTGAAGGGCTCCTAGACGAGCAGTACTTC. This gives the protein CASSLIASEGLLDEQYF.

This clonotype was detected ten times or more. The V gene is TRBV24-1, the J gene TRBJ2-7, with a tentative D call TRBD1 (5 bases). This CDR3 has 16 residues. Trimming removed 4 bases at V and 1 base at J, with 16 bases between. CDR1 KGHDR and CDR2 SFDVKD come from the germline V gene. CDR3 region: CATSEADSTASYEQYF. As DNA, the CDR3 is TGTGCCACCAGTGAGGCCGACAGCACCGCGTCCTACGAGCAGTACTTC.

This clonotype was observed a handful of times. The gene calls are TRBV5-1 and TRBJ2-1; TRBD2 agrees at 8 bases. The junction had 8 bases not matched to a gene; V was cut back by 4 bases and J by 8 bases. Germline V gene sequence: CDR1 SGHRS, CDR2 YFSETQ. The length of the CDR3 is 14 residues. CDR3 residues: CASSRGLEVDEQFF. The CDR3 DNA is TGCGCCAGCAGCCGGGGACTAGAAGTGGATGAGCAGTTCTTC.

The table lists this clonotype with many counts. The V call is TRBV5-1, the J call TRBJ2-2, with D tentatively TRBD2 (6 bases). CDR1 and CDR2 from the germline V gene are SGHRS and YFSETQ. The CDR3 totals 15 residues. V lost 0 bases, J lost 4 bases, and 10 bases lay in between. CDR3 loop: CASSLANGGTGELFF. DNA for the CDR3: TGCGCCAGCAGCTTGGCAAACGGGGGCACCGGGGAGCTGTTTTTT.

The chain links TRBV5-1 to TRBJ2-3; D not resolved. The V end lost 0 bases, the J end lost 5 bases, and 10 bases lay between the germline ends. Looked up from germline, CDR1 is SGHRS and CDR2 is YFSETQ. The CDR3 consists of 14 residues. This CDR3 is CASSLDFPEDTQYF. As DNA, the CDR3 is TGCGCCAGCAGCTTGGACTTCCCCGAAGATACGCAGTATTTT.

This clonotype was recorded many times. The chain combines TRBV5-6 with TRBJ2-7; unclear D gene. The germline V gene has CDR1 SGHDT and CDR2 YYEEEE. With 4 bases removed from V and 3 bases from J, the gap between germline ends came to 14 bases. The CDR3 totals 14 residues. The CDR3 DNA is TGTGCCAGCAGCCCTATTAGTTCCAACTACGAGCAGTACGTC. It encodes CASSPISSNYEQYV.

At least ten counts were recorded for this clonotype. The chain combines TRBV6-1 with TRBJ1-1; D possibly corresponds to TRBD1 (5 bases). Trimming removed 6 bases from V and 3 bases from J, with 14 bases in between. The CDR3 has 14 amino acids. CDR1 MNHNS and CDR2 SASEGT come from the germline V gene. CDR3 loop: CASSANSGYTEAFF. CDR3 coding DNA: TGTGCCAGCAGCGCCAACTCAGGGTACACTGAAGCTTTCTTT.

This clonotype came up many times. The rearrangement joins TRBV5-1 to TRBJ2-5; D is perhaps TRBD1 or TRBD2 (5 bases each). The V end was cut by 1 base, the J end by 4 bases, with 14 bases between. The CDR3 loop spans 15 amino acids. Germline CDR1 is SGHRS and CDR2 is YFSETQ. The CDR3 DNA reads as TGCGCCAGCAGCTTGTACCGGGACGTGGGAGAGACCCAGTACTTC. Translated, it gives CASSLYRDVGETQYF.

This clonotype was counted many times. CDR3 protein: CASSLSGLNTEAFF. Here the CDR3 DNA reads TGTGCCAGCAGCCTTTCGGGGTTGAACACTGAAGCTTTCTTT. The rearrangement links TRBV7-8 to TRBJ1-1; D remains ambiguous. V was trimmed by 5 bases and J by 0 bases, leaving 10 bases between them. This CDR3 is built from 14 residues. Looked up from germline, CDR1 is SGHVS and CDR2 is FQNEAQ.

This clonotype appeared many times. This sequence joins TRBV5-1 and TRBJ1-1; D uncertain. The V gene lost 4 bases and the J gene lost 2 bases, with 12 bases spanning the gap. This CDR3 comprises 14 residues. CDR1 is SGHRS, CDR2 YFSETQ, per germline. The CDR3 DNA is TGCGCCAGCAGCGCTACCCAGACAAACACTGAAGCTTTCTTT. Translation gives CASSATQTNTEAFF.

This clonotype was observed many times. The V gene is TRBV27, the J gene TRBJ2-1; a possible D gene is TRBD2 (5 bases). Germline CDR1 and CDR2: MNHEY and SMNVEV (reference sequence). The CDR3 is made up of 14 amino acids. The V gene lost 3 bases and the J gene lost 7 bases, with 13 bases spanning the gap. In DNA, the CDR3 is TGTGCCAGCAGTTTTTCGGTGACGGGGAATGAGCAGTTCTTC. Translation gives CASSFSVTGNEQFF.

J is TRBJ1-1 and V is TRBV5-1, with TRBD1 identical over 10 bases. Germline V CDR1 and CDR2: SGHRS, YFSETQ. CDR3 length equals 16 residues. After removal of 3 bases from V and 3 bases from J, the junction contained 8 bases not matched to a gene. The CDR3 reads CASSSDRGVLDTEAFF. The CDR3 nucleotides are TGCGCCAGCAGCTCGGACAGGGGGGTCTTAGACACTGAAGCTTTCTTT.

The chain links TRBV20-1 to TRBJ2-5; D is undetermined. Germline V gene sequence: CDR1 DFQATT, CDR2 SNEGSKA (reference sequence). The CDR3 has 13 residues. V was cut by 3 bases and J by 4 bases, with 12 bases left in between. For the CDR3, the DNA is TGCAGTGCTAGTCGGAAGCGCGGAGAGACCCAGTACTTC. Its protein is CSASRKRGETQYF.

Comments on this clonotype: A single base separates this from a much larger clone, so it may be a read error. The chain couples TRBV12-3 or TRBV12-4 to TRBJ2-1; possible D gene TRBD1, 5 bases. CDR3 length: 14 amino acids. Deletions cut 7 bases from V and 2 bases from J, with 12 bases between. Here the CDR3 DNA reads TGTGCCAGCACCGAACAGGAGACCTACAATGAGCAGTTCTTC. Its protein product is CASTEQETYNEQFF.

The rearrangement links TRBV27 to TRBJ1-1, with no clear D. This CDR3 comprises 13 residues. The germline V and J ends were trimmed by 6 bases and 4 bases, with 12 bases remaining between them. CDR1 is MNHEY, CDR2 SMNVEV, per germline (reference sequence). CDR3 sequence: CASSITRVTEAFF. CDR3 in DNA: TGTGCCAGCAGCATTACAAGGGTCACTGAAGCTTTCTTT.